These T cell receptor beta chains were read from a single sample in a study of cytomegalovirus exposure and HLA in healthy donors. Profiling relied on immunoSEQ multiplex PCR, and the TCRdb table lists in-frame clones only, not all of them. This sample yields 100,000 to 150,000 clones, of which approximately 80% are seen a single time; 4% to 4.5% belongs to the top ten. Specimen: PBMCs. The receptors here all came from a woman aged 40 to 55 in good health and CMV-seronegative. Both conserved end residues are part of each CDR3. D genes are given only for firm matches. Clone size is shown for a subset of rows, as once, few, many or a class of expanded clone.

V: TRBV4-1; J: TRBJ2-5; D: TRBD2; size: once; DNA: TGCGCCAGCAGCCAAGATGAGACTAGCGGATTCAAAGAGACCCAGTACTTC; CDR3: CASSQDETSGFKETQYF
V: TRBV6-5; J: TRBJ1-1; D: .; size: .; DNA: TGTGCCAGCAGTCTCGGAGGCCTTAACACTGAAGCTTTCTTT; CDR3: CASSLGGLNTEAFF
V: TRBV15; J: TRBJ1-5; D: .; size: .; DNA: TGTGCCACCAGCCGGGGGAAGTATCAGCCCCAGCATTTT; CDR3: CATSRGKYQPQHF
V: TRBV4-3; J: TRBJ1-2; D: .; size: few; DNA: TGCGCCAGCAGCCCGCGCGGTGGCCTCTATGGCTACACCTTC; CDR3: CASSPRGGLYGYTF
V: TRBV6-1; J: TRBJ1-1; D: .; size: .; DNA: TGTGCCAGCAGTGAAGCGCAGGGCACTGAAGCTTTCTTT; CDR3: CASSEAQGTEAFF
V: TRBV7-5; J: TRBJ2-7; D: .; size: .; DNA: TGTGCCAATCGGGTCCTCCGGAACGAGCAGTACTTC; CDR3: CANRVLRNEQYF
V: TRBV19; J: TRBJ1-2; D: TRBD1; size: .; DNA: TGTGCCAGTAGTATGACTGGACAGGGCTTATATGGCTACACCTTC; CDR3: CASSMTGQGLYGYTF
V: TRBV19; J: TRBJ2-1; D: TRBD2; size: .; DNA: TGTGCCACCGAGGGACTAGCGGGAGTAAGTAATGAGCAGTTCTTC; CDR3: CATEGLAGVSNEQFF
V: TRBV29-1; J: TRBJ1-4; D: .; size: few; DNA: TGCAGCGTTGGAGCAACTAATGAAAAACTGTTTTTT; CDR3: CSVGATNEKLFF
V: TRBV7-2; J: TRBJ1-2; D: .; size: .; DNA: TGTGCCAGCAGAATTGACGGGAACTATGGCTACACCTTC; CDR3: CASRIDGNYGYTF
V: TRBV5-4; J: TRBJ2-7; D: TRBD1; size: .; DNA: TGTGCCAGCAGCATGGGACAGAGGAGCTCCTACGAGCAGTACTTC; CDR3: CASSMGQRSSYEQYF
V: TRBV7-6; J: TRBJ1-5; D: TRBD1; size: .; DNA: TGTGCCAGCAGCAGTTGGGACAGTGGCAATCAGCCCCAGCATTTT; CDR3: CASSSWDSGNQPQHF
V: TRBV10-3; J: TRBJ1-2; D: .; size: .; DNA: TGTGCCATCAGTGTTAATGCTAACTATGGCTACACCTTC; CDR3: CAISVNANYGYTF
V: TRBV10-3; J: TRBJ1-1; D: .; size: once; DNA: TGTGCCATCAGTGAGTCCGATATTCGGACTGAAGCTTTCTTT; CDR3: CAISESDIRTEAFF
V: TRBV6-5; J: TRBJ1-1; D: .; size: .; DNA: TGTGCCAGCTCACCCAAATACAGTCCGAACACTGAAGCTTTCTTT; CDR3: CASSPKYSPNTEAFF
V: TRBV12-5; J: TRBJ2-7; D: .; size: .; DNA: TGTGCTAGTGGGCGCGGGACCCTCTCCTACGAGCAGTACTTC; CDR3: CASGRGTLSYEQYF
V: TRBV5-4; J: TRBJ1-2; D: .; size: .; DNA: TGTGCCAGCAGCTTGGAGGAGAGCTATGGCTACACCTTC; CDR3: CASSLEESYGYTF
V: TRBV6-5; J: TRBJ1-5; D: .; size: many; DNA: TGTGCCAGCAGTTACGGGAGGGGACAGCCCCAGCATTTT; CDR3: CASSYGRGQPQHF
V: TRBV4-3; J: TRBJ1-6; D: .; size: .; DNA: TGCGCCAGCAGCCAAGATAGGGCAGGGTATAATTCACCCCTCCACTTT; CDR3: CASSQDRAGYNSPLHF
V: TRBV4-3; J: TRBJ1-2; D: TRBD1; size: .; DNA: TGCGCCAGCAGCCAAGCCGGACAGGGGGCGGACGGCTACACCTTC; CDR3: CASSQAGQGADGYTF
V: TRBV9; J: TRBJ1-3; D: TRBD1; size: .; DNA: TGTGCCAGCAGCCCCTCCCAGGGGGCTTTGTCTGGAAACACCATATATTTT; CDR3: CASSPSQGALSGNTIYF
V: TRBV13; J: TRBJ1-2; D: .; size: .; DNA: TGTGCCAGCAGCTTGAAGACAGGAGACTATGGCTACACCTTC; CDR3: CASSLKTGDYGYTF
V: TRBV2; J: TRBJ1-2; D: .; size: .; DNA: TGTGCCAGCAGTGATAGGAGGGGGGGTTATGGCTACACCTTC; CDR3: CASSDRRGGYGYTF
V: TRBV4-3; J: TRBJ2-7; D: TRBD1; size: .; DNA: TGCGCCAGCAGCCAGTACAGGGGCTACGAGCAGTACTTC; CDR3: CASSQYRGYEQYF
V: TRBV6-5; J: TRBJ1-5; D: TRBD1; size: .; DNA: TGTGCCAGCAGGTCCGGGACAGGGGGCGGCTGGCCCCAGCATTTT; CDR3: CASRSGTGGGWPQHF
V: TRBV5-4; J: TRBJ2-5; D: TRBD2; size: .; DNA: TGTGCCAGCAGCTTGGAATTAGCGGGGCAGGGGAGTGGAGAGACCCAGTACTTC; CDR3: CASSLELAGQGSGETQYF